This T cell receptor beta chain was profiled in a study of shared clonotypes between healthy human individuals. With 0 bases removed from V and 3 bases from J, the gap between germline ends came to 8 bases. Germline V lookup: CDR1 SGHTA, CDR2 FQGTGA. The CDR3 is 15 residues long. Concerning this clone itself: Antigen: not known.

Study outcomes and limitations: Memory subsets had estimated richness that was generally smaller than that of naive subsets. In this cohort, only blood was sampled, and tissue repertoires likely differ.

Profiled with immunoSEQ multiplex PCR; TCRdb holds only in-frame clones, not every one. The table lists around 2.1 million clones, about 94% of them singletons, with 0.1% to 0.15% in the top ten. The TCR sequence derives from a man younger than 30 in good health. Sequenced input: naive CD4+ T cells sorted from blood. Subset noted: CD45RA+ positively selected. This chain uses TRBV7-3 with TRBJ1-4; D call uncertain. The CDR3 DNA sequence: TGTGCCAGCAGCTTAACGGCAGCGTCTAATGAAAAACTGTTTTTT. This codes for CASSLTAASNEKLFF.